Following are 14 T cell receptor beta chains from one sample sequenced in a study of blood T cell repertoires in COVID-19. The assay was immunoSEQ multiplex PCR, and TCRdb's table has in-frame clones only and misses some. The sample gives approximately 180,000 clones, 80% to 90% of which show up once; about 3.3% is in the top ten. The sequenced material came from peripheral blood. All receptors come from a man aged 55-75 years with acute or convalescent COVID-19.

This chain links TRBV7-2 with TRBJ1-2; D not certain. The CDR3 length is 14 residues. Trimming cost V 1 base and J 8 bases, with 14 bases left between them. The germline CDR1 and CDR2 sequences are SGHTA and FQGNSA. Written as DNA, the CDR3 is TGTGCCAGCAGCTTAGTTAGGCAGACGGAGGGCTACACCTTC. Protein product: CASSLVRQTEGYTF.

The rearrangement joins TRBV2 to TRBJ1-5; TRBD1 aligns across 7 bases. Trimming removed 5 bases from V and 0 bases from J; junction bases left unmatched: 4. Germline CDR1 and CDR2: SNHLY and FYNNEI. The CDR3 runs to 15 residues. The CDR3 DNA reads TGTGCCAGCAGTTCACAGGGGAATAGCAATCAGCCCCAGCATTTT. Residues: CASSSQGNSNQPQHF.

The chain employs TRBV15 and TRBJ2-1; 10 bases fit TRBD2. V was clipped by 4 bases and J by 6 bases; unmatched bases: 3. The CDR3 totals 14 residues. The germline V gene has CDR1 LNHNV and CDR2 YYDKDF (reference sequence). The CDR3 sequence: CATSKREGRNEQFF. CDR3 DNA: TGTGCCACCAGCAAGCGGGAGGGCCGCAATGAGCAGTTCTTC.

This clone was observed a few times. The chain employs TRBV28 and TRBJ1-1; 7 bases fit TRBD1. Trimming took 3 bases from V and 4 from J; bases not matched to a gene: 8. The CDR3 has 15 residues. CDR1 MDHEN and CDR2 SYDVKM come from the germline V gene. The CDR3 is CASSFHRGGFTEAFF. The CDR3 DNA reads TGTGCCAGCAGTTTCCACAGGGGAGGCTTCACTGAAGCTTTCTTT.

This rearrangement joins TRBV7-3 to TRBJ2-5, with D perhaps matching TRBD1 (6 bases). CDR3 length equals 15 residues. Trimming left V 5 bases short and J 1 base short, with 14 bases between. Germline V gene lookup returns CDR1 SGHTA and CDR2 FQGTGA. CDR3 nucleotides: TGTGCCAGCAGCCCATCGAGGGGGTTCCAAGAGACCCAGTACTTC. Encoded protein: CASSPSRGFQETQYF.

The V and J genes are TRBV12-3 or TRBV12-4 and TRBJ2-7, with a weak D call TRBD1 (6 bases). CDR3 size: 12 residues. The V and J ends lost 7 bases and 5 bases respectively, with 12 bases between them. CDR3 sequence reads: CASTLTGNEQYF. The DNA for the CDR3 is TGTGCCAGCACCCTCACAGGGAACGAGCAGTACTTC.

The chain combines TRBV24-1 with TRBJ2-1; possibly TRBD2 for D (6 bases). Germline CDR1 KGHDR, CDR2 SFDVKD. CDR3 length equals 13 residues. V dropped 11 bases and J dropped 8 bases, with 18 bases sitting between them. The CDR3 DNA reads as TGTGCCATCGGGTCCAGCGGGCTAGATGAGCAGTTCTTC. It translates to CAIGSSGLDEQFF.

This clone was seen more than once but under ten times. The rearrangement uses TRBV7-2 and TRBJ2-1, with TRBD2 matching 8 bases. Germline CDR1 SGHTA, CDR2 FQGNSA. This CDR3 region has 15 residues. The trim removed 3 bases at V and 8 bases at J, leaving 9 bases unmatched. The CDR3 nucleotides are TGTGCCAGCAGCTTGCTTAGCGGGACGGGCGATGAGCAGTTCTTC. This encodes CASSLLSGTGDEQFF.

The rearrangement uses TRBV27 and TRBJ1-5; D perhaps matches TRBD1 (6 bases). With 3 bases removed from V and 9 bases from J, the gap between germline ends came to 12 bases. Germline V gene sequence: CDR1 MNHEY, CDR2 SMNVEV (reference sequence). There are 13 residues in the CDR3. CDR3 nucleotides: TGTGCCAGCAGTTTGACAGGAGTTGTGCCCCAGCATTTT. Its protein product is CASSLTGVVPQHF.

The rearrangement joins TRBV28 to TRBJ1-2, with 7 bases matching TRBD1. CDR1 is MDHEN, CDR2 SYDVKM, per germline. J gave up 1 base and V 4 bases, and 9 bases lay outside the gene matches. The CDR3 extends over 16 amino acids. The CDR3 loop is CASSSTPGTVNYGYTF. The CDR3 nucleotides read TGTGCCAGCAGTTCTACGCCCGGGACAGTTAACTATGGCTACACCTTC.

The V gene is TRBV9, the J gene TRBJ1-6, with TRBD1 matching over 7 bases. The V gene's germline CDR1 is SGDLS and CDR2 YYNGEE. Trimming took 3 bases from V and 6 from J; bases not matched to a gene: 9. CDR3 length: 16 amino acids. The CDR3 region has the DNA TGTGCCAGCAGCGCCCAAAGGGGGCGGAGTAATTCACCCCTCCACTTT. This translates into CASSAQRGRSNSPLHF. Full variable domain (rest looked up from reference TRBV9 and TRBJ1-6): DSGVTQTPKHLITATGQRVTLRCSPRSGDLSVYWYQQSLDQGLQFLIQYYNGEERAKGNILERFSAQQFPDLHSELNLSSLELGDSALYFCASSAQRGRSNSPLHFGNGTRLTVT.

The chain carries TRBV4-1 and TRBJ1-2; TRBD1 agrees at 9 bases. The CDR3 runs 14 residues. The germline gives CDR1 MGHRA, CDR2 YSYEKL. V shed 11 bases and J 3 bases; nucleotides not matched to a gene: 10. The CDR3 sequence: CAGSGGDRDYGYTF. The CDR3 DNA follows: TGCGCCGGATCCGGCGGGGACAGGGACTATGGCTACACCTTC.

CDR3: CASSHRREDTEAFF. CDR3 bases: TGTGCCAGCAGCCACCGCAGGGAGGACACTGAAGCTTTCTTT. This chain links TRBV14 with TRBJ1-1; D may be TRBD1 (5 bases). The CDR3 runs 14 residues. Germline CDR1 SGHDN, CDR2 FVKESK. V lost 3 bases and J 3 bases, leaving 11 bases between the germline ends.

The chain carries TRBV5-1 and TRBJ1-2; D unresolved. Germline lookup yields CDR1 SGHRS and CDR2 YFSETQ. V lost 4 bases to trimming and J lost 5 bases, with 12 bases between them. The CDR3 spans 13 residues. The DNA for the CDR3 is TGCGCCAGCAGCCAGGAGGGCAAGTATGGCTACACCTTC. Translated, it gives CASSQEGKYGYTF.